The 8 T cell receptor beta chains presented below share a single source sample, sequenced in a study of CD8 T cells in Susac syndrome. Random hexamers served to reverse transcribe about 0.5 to 1 ug RNA. In TCRdb, the immunoSEQ multiplex PCR reads were re-called with MiXCR into one record per CDR3 protein. The sample contains over 150,000 distinct CDR3 sequences, about 96% of which appear only once. Sample: CD4+ T cells from PBMCs. The receptors come from a human donor with Susac syndrome.

CDR3 sequence reads: CASTATNTGELFF. The CDR3, as DNA: TGTGCCAGTACAGCTACGAACACCGGGGAGCTGTTTTTT. The rearrangement uses TRBV28 and TRBJ2-2; no definite D call. The CDR3 is 13 amino acids. With 9 bases removed from V and 0 bases from J, the gap between germline ends came to 8 bases. CDR1 is MDHEN and CDR2 is SYDVKM in the germline V gene.

The chain employs TRBV7-8 and TRBJ2-2; 7 bases map to TRBD2. The germline gives CDR1 SGHVS, CDR2 FQNEAQ. J gave up 1 base and V 6 bases, and 2 bases lay outside the gene matches. CDR3 size: 14 residues. CDR3 in amino acids: CASRASGNTGELFF. The CDR3 nucleotides read TGTGCCAGCAGGGCTAGCGGGAACACCGGGGAGCTGTTTTTT.

The rearrangement links TRBV11-2 to TRBJ2-1; D possibly corresponds to TRBD2 (6 bases). Germline V gene data show CDR1 as SGHAT and CDR2 as FQNNGV. This CDR3 has 15 amino acids. The V end was cut by 0 bases, the J end by 8 bases, with 14 bases between. The CDR3 bases are TGTGCCAGCAGCTTAGAATGGGGGGTGACGGATGAGCAGTTCTTC. Translating gives CASSLEWGVTDEQFF. The variable domain in full, completed from reference TRBV11-2 and TRBJ2-1, reads EAGVAQSPRYKIIEKRQSVAFWCNPISGHATLYWYQQILGQGPKLLIQFQNNGVVDDSQLPKDRFSAERLKGVDSTLKIQPAKLEDSAVYLCASSLEWGVTDEQFFGPGTRLTVL.

The CDR3 loop reads CSADRAGYNEQFF. The CDR3 DNA follows: TGCAGTGCTGACCGGGCAGGGTACAATGAGCAGTTCTTC. The chain couples TRBV20-1 to TRBJ2-1; the D gene is possibly TRBD1 (5 bases). The V end was cut by 5 bases, the J end by 4 bases, with 12 bases between. The germline V gene encodes CDR1 DFQATT and CDR2 SNEGSKA (reference sequence). This CDR3 has 13 residues.

This chain joins TRBV29-1 and TRBJ1-4; no clear D gene. The V gene lost 0 bases and the J gene lost 10 bases, with 18 bases spanning the gap. The CDR3 has 15 amino acids. Germline loops: CDR1 SQVTM, CDR2 ANQGSEA. The CDR3: CSVEDLRPGLGKLFF. The DNA for the CDR3 is TGCAGCGTTGAAGATCTTCGGCCCGGACTTGGAAAACTGTTTTTT.

The V gene is TRBV18, the J gene TRBJ2-1; D is possibly TRBD2 (5 bases). Germline V gene lookup returns CDR1 KGHSH and CDR2 LQKENI. CDR3 length equals 15 residues. The V end lost 0 bases, the J end lost 7 bases, and 13 bases lay between the germline ends. DNA of the CDR3: TGTGCCAGCTCACCACCGAGGGCCGCGAGGAATGAGCAGTTCTTC. As protein: CASSPPRAARNEQFF.

The V and J genes are TRBV4-3 and TRBJ2-1; the D is unclear. The CDR3 runs 16 residues. Germline V gives CDR1 LGHNA, CDR2 YSLEER. The ends were cut back, 1 base at V and 3 bases at J, with 13 bases in the middle. This CDR3 reads CASSQVGSSSYNEQFF. CDR3 coding DNA: TGCGCCAGCAGCCAAGTCGGATCCTCTAGCTACAATGAGCAGTTCTTC.

This clonotype is a singleton in its sample. V usage is TRBV5-6 and J usage is TRBJ2-7; weak D call: TRBD2 (6 bases). V was shortened by 4 bases and J by 0 bases, with 14 bases between the two germline ends. Per germline, CDR1 SGHDT and CDR2 YYEEEE. This CDR3 spans 15 amino acids. The CDR3 DNA reads as TGTGCCAGCAGCCCGAGCGGGTCCCTCTCCTACGAGCAGTACGTC. Amino acids: CASSPSGSLSYEQYV.